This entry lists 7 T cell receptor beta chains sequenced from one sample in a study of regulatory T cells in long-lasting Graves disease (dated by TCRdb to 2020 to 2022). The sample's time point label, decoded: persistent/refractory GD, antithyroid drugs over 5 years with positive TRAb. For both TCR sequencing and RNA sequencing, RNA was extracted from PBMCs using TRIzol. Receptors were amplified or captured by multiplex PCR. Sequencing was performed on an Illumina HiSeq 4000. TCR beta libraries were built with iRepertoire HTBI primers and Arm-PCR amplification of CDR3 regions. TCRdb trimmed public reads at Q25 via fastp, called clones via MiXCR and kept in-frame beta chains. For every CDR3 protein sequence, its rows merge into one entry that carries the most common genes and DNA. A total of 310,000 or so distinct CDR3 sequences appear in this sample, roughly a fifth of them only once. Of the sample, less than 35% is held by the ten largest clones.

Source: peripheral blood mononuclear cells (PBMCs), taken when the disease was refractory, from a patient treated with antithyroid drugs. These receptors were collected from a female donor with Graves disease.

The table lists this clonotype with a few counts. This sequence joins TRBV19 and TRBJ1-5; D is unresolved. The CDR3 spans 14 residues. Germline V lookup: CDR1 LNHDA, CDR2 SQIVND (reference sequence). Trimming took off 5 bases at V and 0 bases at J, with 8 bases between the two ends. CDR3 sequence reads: CASSLQNSNQPQHF. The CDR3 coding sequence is TGTGCCAGTAGTTTACAGAATAGCAATCAGCCCCAGCATTTT.

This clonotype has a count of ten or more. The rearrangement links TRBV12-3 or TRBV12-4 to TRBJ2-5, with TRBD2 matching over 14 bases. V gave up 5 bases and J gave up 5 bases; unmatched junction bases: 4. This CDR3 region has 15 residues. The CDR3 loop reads CASSIRLAGGETQYF. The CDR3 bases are TGTGCCAGCAGTATCCGACTAGCGGGAGGGGAGACCCAGTACTTC.

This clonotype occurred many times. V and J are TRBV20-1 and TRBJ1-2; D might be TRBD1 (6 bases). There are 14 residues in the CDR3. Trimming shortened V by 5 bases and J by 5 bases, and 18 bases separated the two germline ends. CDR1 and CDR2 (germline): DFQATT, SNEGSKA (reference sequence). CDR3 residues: CSARLNGTLYGYTF. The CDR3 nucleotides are TGCAGTGCTCGTCTCAACGGGACACTTTATGGCTACACCTTC.

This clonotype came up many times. The CDR3 DNA reads as TGTGCCAGCAGTTCTCGACAGGGGGCGAGGAATCAGCCCCAGCATTTT. It codes for CASSSRQGARNQPQHF. The V call is TRBV28, the J call TRBJ1-5, with 10 bases aligning to TRBD1. The length of the CDR3 is 16 residues. Germline values: CDR1 MDHEN, CDR2 SYDVKM. Losses at the gene ends were 4 bases for V and 4 bases for J; bases not matched to a gene: 7. Combining the CDR3 with reference TRBV28 and TRBJ1-5 gives the whole variable domain DVKVTQSSRYLVKRTGEKVFLECVQDMDHENMFWYRQDPGLGLRLIYFSYDVKMKEKGDIPEGYSVSREKKERFSLILESASTNQTSMYLCASSSRQGARNQPQHFGDGTRLSIL.

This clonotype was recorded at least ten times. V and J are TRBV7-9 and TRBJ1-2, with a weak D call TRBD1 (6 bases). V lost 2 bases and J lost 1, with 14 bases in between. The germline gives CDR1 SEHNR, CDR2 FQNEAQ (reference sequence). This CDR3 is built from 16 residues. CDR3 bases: TGTGCCAGCAGCTTACTTAGGACAGAAGATAACTATGGCTACACCTTC. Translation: CASSLLRTEDNYGYTF.

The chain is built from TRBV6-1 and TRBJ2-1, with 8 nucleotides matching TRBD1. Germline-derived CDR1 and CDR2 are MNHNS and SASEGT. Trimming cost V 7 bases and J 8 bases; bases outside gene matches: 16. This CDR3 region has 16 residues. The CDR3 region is CASTPELGQGGDEQFF. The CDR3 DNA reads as TGTGCCAGCACTCCCGAGTTAGGACAGGGAGGTGATGAGCAGTTCTTC.

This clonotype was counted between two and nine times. The CDR3 DNA reads as TGTGCCAGCAGCTATGCCGGGACAGGCAGGGGCTACGAGCAGTACTTC. Translating gives CASSYAGTGRGYEQYF. V and J are TRBV7-9 and TRBJ2-7; 8 bases agree with TRBD1. The germline V gene encodes CDR1 SEHNR and CDR2 FQNEAQ (reference sequence). This CDR3 contains 16 residues. V dropped 4 bases and J dropped 3; count of bases not matched to a gene: 11.